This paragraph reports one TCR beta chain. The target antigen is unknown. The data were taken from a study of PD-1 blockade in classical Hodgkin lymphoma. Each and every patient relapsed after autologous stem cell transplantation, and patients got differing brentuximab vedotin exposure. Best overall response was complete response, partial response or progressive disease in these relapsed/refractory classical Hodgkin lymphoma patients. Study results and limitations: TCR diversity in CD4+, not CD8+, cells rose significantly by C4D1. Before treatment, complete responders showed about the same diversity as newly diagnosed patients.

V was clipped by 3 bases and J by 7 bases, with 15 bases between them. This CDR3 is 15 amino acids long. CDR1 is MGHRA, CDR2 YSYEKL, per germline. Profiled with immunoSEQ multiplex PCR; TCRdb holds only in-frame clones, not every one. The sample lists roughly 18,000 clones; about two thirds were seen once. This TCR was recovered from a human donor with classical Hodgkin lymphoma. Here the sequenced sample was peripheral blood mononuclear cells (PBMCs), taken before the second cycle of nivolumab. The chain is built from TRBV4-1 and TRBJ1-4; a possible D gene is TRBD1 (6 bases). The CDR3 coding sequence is TGCGCCAGCAGCCAGACGGGGGCCGGTGGTGAAAAACTGTTTTTT. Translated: CASSQTGAGGEKLFF.